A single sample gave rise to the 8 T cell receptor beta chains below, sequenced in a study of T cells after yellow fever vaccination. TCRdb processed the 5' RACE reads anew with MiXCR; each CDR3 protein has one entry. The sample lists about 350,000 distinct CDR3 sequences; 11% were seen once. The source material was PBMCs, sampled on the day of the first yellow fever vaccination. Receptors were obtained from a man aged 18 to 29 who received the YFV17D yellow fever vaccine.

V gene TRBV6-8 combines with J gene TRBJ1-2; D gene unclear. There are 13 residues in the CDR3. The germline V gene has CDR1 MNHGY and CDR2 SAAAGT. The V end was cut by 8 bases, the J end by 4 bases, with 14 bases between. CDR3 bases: TGTGCCAGCGGACCAACGGGAGCCTATGGCTACACCTTC. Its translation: CASGPTGAYGYTF.

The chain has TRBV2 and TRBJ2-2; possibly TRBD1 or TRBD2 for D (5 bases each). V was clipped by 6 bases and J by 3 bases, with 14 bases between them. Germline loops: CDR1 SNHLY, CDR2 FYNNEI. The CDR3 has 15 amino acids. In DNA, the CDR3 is TGTGCCAGCAGGGGGACCGCAACCTACACCGGGGAGCTGTTTTTT. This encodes CASRGTATYTGELFF.

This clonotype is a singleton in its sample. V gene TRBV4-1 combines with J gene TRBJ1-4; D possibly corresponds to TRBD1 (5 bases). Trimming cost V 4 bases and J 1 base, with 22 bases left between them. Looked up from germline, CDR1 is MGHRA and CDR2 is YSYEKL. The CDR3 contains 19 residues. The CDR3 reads CASSLRGQGPTLTNEKLFF. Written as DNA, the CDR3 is TGCGCCAGCAGCCTAAGAGGGCAGGGACCAACCTTAACTAATGAAAAACTGTTTTTT.

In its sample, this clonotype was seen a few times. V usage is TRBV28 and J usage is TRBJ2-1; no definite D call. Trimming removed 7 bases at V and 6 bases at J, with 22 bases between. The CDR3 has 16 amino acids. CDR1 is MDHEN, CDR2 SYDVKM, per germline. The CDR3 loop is CASTLSPGRKGNEQFF. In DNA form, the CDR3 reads TGTGCCAGCACCCTCAGCCCCGGGCGGAAGGGCAATGAGCAGTTCTTC.

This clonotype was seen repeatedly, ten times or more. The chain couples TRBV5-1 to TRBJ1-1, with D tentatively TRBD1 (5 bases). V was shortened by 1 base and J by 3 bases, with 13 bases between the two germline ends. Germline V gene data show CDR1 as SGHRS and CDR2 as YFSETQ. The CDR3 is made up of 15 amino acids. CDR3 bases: TGCGCCAGCAGCTTGTCTTACGGGGCGGACACTGAAGCTTTCTTT. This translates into CASSLSYGADTEAFF.

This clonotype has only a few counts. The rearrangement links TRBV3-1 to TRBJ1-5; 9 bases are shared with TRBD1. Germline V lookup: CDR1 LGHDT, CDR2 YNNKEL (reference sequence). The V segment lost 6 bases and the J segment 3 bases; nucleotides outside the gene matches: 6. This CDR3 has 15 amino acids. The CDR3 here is CASSPGQGDNQPQHF. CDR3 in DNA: TGTGCCAGCAGTCCGGGACAGGGAGACAATCAGCCCCAGCATTTT.

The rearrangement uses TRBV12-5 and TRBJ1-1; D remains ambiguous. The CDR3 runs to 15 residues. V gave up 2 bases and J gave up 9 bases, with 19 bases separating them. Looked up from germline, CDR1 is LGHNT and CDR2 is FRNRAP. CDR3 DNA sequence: TGTGCTAGTGGTTTGCGGTCTCCATTCCGCACGCAAGCTTTCTTT. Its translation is CASGLRSPFRTQAFF.

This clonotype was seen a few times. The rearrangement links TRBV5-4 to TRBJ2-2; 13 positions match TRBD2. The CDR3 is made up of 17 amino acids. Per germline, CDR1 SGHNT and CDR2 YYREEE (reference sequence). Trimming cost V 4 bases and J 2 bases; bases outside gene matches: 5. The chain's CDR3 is CASSMGLAGFNTGELFF. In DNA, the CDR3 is TGTGCCAGCAGCATGGGACTAGCGGGGTTCAACACCGGGGAGCTGTTTTTT.